One and the same sample provided the 8 T cell receptor beta chains below, sequenced in a study of preoperative IRX-2 immunotherapy in early breast cancer. Treatment noted: preoperative locoregional IRX-2 cytokine immunotherapy. TCRdb's table, derived via immunoSEQ multiplex PCR, lists solely in-frame clones and lacks some. The repertoire consists of approximately 98,000 clones, with around 86% occurring once and the leading ten covering about 2.1%. This material consisted of tumor tissue, taken after IRX-2 immunotherapy. The source is a human donor with breast cancer.

The chain links TRBV18 to TRBJ1-6; D is ambiguous. V shed 3 bases and J shed 8 bases, with 11 bases lying between them. CDR1 is KGHSH and CDR2 is LQKENI in the germline V gene. The CDR3 has 14 amino acids. The CDR3 nucleotides are TGTGCCAGCTCACCCGGAGGGTTTGATTCACCCCTCCACTTT. Protein: CASSPGGFDSPLHF.

Concerning this clone: At one boundary the junction diverges from the germline segment, which might be a read error. The rearrangement joins TRBV28 to TRBJ1-1; D gene uncertain. The CDR3 sequence is 12 residues long. The germline CDR1 and CDR2 sequences are MDHEN and SYDVKM. The DNA of the CDR3 is TGTGCCAGCAGTTTTTTGAAGACTGAAGCTTTCTTT. Amino acids: CASSFLKTEAFF.

This chain connects TRBV10-3 to TRBJ1-1; D unclear. Per the germline V gene, CDR1 is ENHRY and CDR2 is SYGVKD. Between the trimmed V and J ends, which lost 2 bases and 4 bases, there was a span of 5 bases. This CDR3 has 12 residues. The CDR3 region has the DNA TGTGCCATCAGTGAGAGGCTCACTGAAGCTTTCTTT. It specifies CAISERLTEAFF.

This rearrangement joins TRBV19 to TRBJ2-1; tentatively, D is TRBD2 (5 bases). Germline V gene sequence: CDR1 LNHDA, CDR2 SQIVND (reference sequence). V was pared by 6 bases and J by 3 bases, with 9 bases between. The CDR3 extends over 13 amino acids. The CDR3 DNA reads TGTGCCAGTAGCAAGGGAGTCTACAATGAGCAGTTCTTC. This gives the protein CASSKGVYNEQFF. Full variable domain (missing parts from reference TRBV19 and TRBJ2-1): DGGITQSPKYLFRKEGQNVTLSCEQNLNHDAMYWYRQDPGQGLRLIYYSQIVNDFQKGDIAEGYSVSREKKESFPLTVTSAQKNPTAFYLCASSKGVYNEQFFGPGTRLTVL.

The V call is TRBV19, the J call TRBJ1-1, with a weak D call TRBD1 (6 bases). The CDR3 length is 16 residues. V was cut by 3 bases and J by 0 bases, with 14 bases left in between. Germline CDR1 reads LNHDA; CDR2 reads SQIVND (reference sequence). CDR3 in DNA: TGTGCCAGTAGTATCCGGACAGTGGGCATGAACACTGAAGCTTTCTTT. This encodes CASSIRTVGMNTEAFF.

V is TRBV7-6 and J is TRBJ2-3; maybe TRBD2 (7 bases). Trimming left V 4 bases short and J 5 bases short, with 16 bases between. The CDR3 is made up of 15 amino acids. Looked up from germline, CDR1 is SGHVS and CDR2 is FNYEAQ. The CDR3 region is CASSSSRGGGDTQYF. The CDR3 DNA is TGTGCCAGCAGCTCCTCACGGGGAGGGGGAGATACGCAGTATTTT.

The chain recombines TRBV10-1 with TRBJ2-1; D is ambiguous. The CDR3 spans 16 residues. From germline, CDR1 is WNHNN and CDR2 SYGVQD (reference sequence). Trimming took off 0 bases at V and 0 bases at J, with 9 bases between the two ends. CDR3 loop: CASSESRIGSYNEQFF. The CDR3 nucleotides read TGCGCCAGCAGTGAGTCCCGGATAGGCTCCTACAATGAGCAGTTCTTC.

The chain links TRBV28 to TRBJ2-5, with 7 bases identical to TRBD1. The CDR3 has 14 residues. J gave up 9 bases and V 6 bases, and 13 bases lay outside the gene matches. The germline CDR1 and CDR2 sequences are MDHEN and SYDVKM. CDR3 coding DNA: TGTGCCAGCAGACCGGGACAGAAACTAAGGGCCCAGTACTTC. It is translated as CASRPGQKLRAQYF.